The T cell receptor beta chain under discussion was sequenced for a study of tumor-infiltrating lymphocytes in primary liver carcinoma. Unsorted whole blood supplied the RNA, and germline DNA was extracted too. Patients had chronic HBV infection and were treatment-naive. This clonotype was seen ten or more times. The researchers produced TCR beta cDNA from around 500 ng total RNA with a constant-region primer. Library construction for TCR beta comprised three nested multiplex PCR rounds performed with slightly modified ARM-PCR. In TCRdb, the multiplex PCR reads were re-called with MiXCR into one record per CDR3 protein. Of about 300,000 distinct CDR3 sequences in the sample, over 55% are singletons; the top ten hold about 8.4%. This TCR derives from a man aged 40-49 years with primary liver carcinoma and hepatitis B virus infection. The material sequenced was peripheral blood.

The CDR3 loop reads CASSQEGGDETQYF. CDR3 bases: TGCGCCAGCAGCCAAGAAGGGGGAGACGAGACCCAGTACTTC. The chain carries TRBV4-3 and TRBJ2-5; weak D call: TRBD1 (6 bases). Germline V gene lookup returns CDR1 LGHNA and CDR2 YSLEER. Trimming took off 0 bases at V and 5 bases at J, with 10 bases between the two ends. The CDR3 consists of 14 residues.